Following are 32 T cell receptor beta chains from one sample sequenced in a study of technical replicates of blood from a few donors. Here immunoSEQ multiplex PCR was the method, and the copy in TCRdb shows in-frame clones only, minus some. Seen here are tens of thousands of clones, approximately 95% observed once, and the top ten hold approximately 0.25%. The specimen sequenced was T cells isolated from PBMCs. The receptors were gathered from a human donor in good health.

The chain carries TRBV10-2 and TRBJ2-1; a weak D match, TRBD2 (5 bases). Germline CDR1 WSHSY, CDR2 SAAADI. The CDR3 extends over 14 amino acids. Trimming removed 2 bases at V and 6 bases at J, with 11 bases between. The CDR3 region is CASSESRLTNEQFF. CDR3 in DNA: TGCGCCAGCAGTGAGAGTAGACTAACCAATGAGCAGTTCTTC.

The V gene is TRBV21-1, the J gene TRBJ2-2; the DNA was not used to check the table's D call, TRBD1. TRBV21-1 is a recognized pseudogene. The CDR3 has 17 amino acids. The CDR3 DNA reads as TGTGCCAGCAGCCTACGACAGGGCCGGGCGAACACCGGGGAGCTGTTTTTT. This codes for CASSLRQGRANTGELFF.

The rearrangement links TRBV5-1 to TRBJ1-1, with 9 bases identical to TRBD1. The germline V gene encodes CDR1 SGHRS and CDR2 YFSETQ. The CDR3 sequence is 19 residues long. The V gene end was trimmed by 4 bases and the J gene end by 0 bases; junction bases not matched to a gene: 16. CDR3 sequence: CASSPGRYRGRLLNTEAFF. The CDR3 nucleotides are TGCGCCAGCAGCCCTGGGCGCTACAGGGGGCGATTATTGAACACTGAAGCTTTCTTT.

This clone was recorded once. The chain is built from TRBV29-1 and TRBJ1-1; D unresolved. Between the trimmed V and J ends, which lost 3 bases and 3 bases, there was a span of 11 bases. Germline-derived CDR1 and CDR2 are SQVTM and ANQGSEA. The CDR3 is 13 amino acids. CDR3 protein: CSVEFLGYTEAFF. The DNA for the CDR3 is TGCAGCGTTGAGTTTCTCGGGTACACTGAAGCTTTCTTT.

V and J are TRBV13 and TRBJ2-1; perhaps TRBD2 as D (5 bases). Germline lookup yields CDR1 PRHDT and CDR2 FYEKMQ (reference sequence). The CDR3 length is 12 residues. Trimming cost V 5 bases and J 7 bases, with 9 bases left between them. CDR3 in DNA: TGTGCCAGCAGCCCAAGCGGAAATGAGCAGTTCTTC. Residues: CASSPSGNEQFF.

The V call is TRBV27, the J call TRBJ2-1, with 7 bases matching TRBD1. The CDR3 runs to 15 residues. J gave up 4 bases and V 4 bases, and 7 bases lay outside the gene matches. Germline CDR1 is MNHEY and CDR2 is SMNVEV (reference sequence). The CDR3 is CASSSWDSQYNEQFF. The CDR3 nucleotides read TGTGCCAGCAGTTCATGGGACAGTCAGTACAATGAGCAGTTCTTC.

V gene TRBV7-9 combines with J gene TRBJ1-5, with TRBD1 as a possible D gene (6 bases). The CDR3 runs to 12 residues. Trimming cost V 5 bases and J 7 bases, with 9 bases left between them. The germline gives CDR1 SEHNR, CDR2 FQNEAQ (reference sequence). The DNA of the CDR3 is TGTGCCAGCAGCGGACAGCTACAGCCCCAGCATTTT. Its protein is CASSGQLQPQHF.

This chain links TRBV27 with TRBJ1-5, with a possible D match to TRBD1 (6 bases). The length of the CDR3 is 15 residues. Trimming removed 1 base from V and 5 bases from J, with 12 bases in between. Germline CDR1 and CDR2: MNHEY and SMNVEV (reference sequence). In DNA form, the CDR3 reads TGTGCCAGCAGTTTATTAGGGACACGGTATCAGCCCCAGCATTTT. Its translation is CASSLLGTRYQPQHF.

The chain carries TRBV5-1 and TRBJ1-2; 11 nucleotides align to TRBD1. With V trimmed by 1 base and J by 4 bases, 3 bases remained unmatched. From germline, CDR1 is SGHRS and CDR2 YFSETQ. The CDR3 runs to 15 residues. The CDR3 nucleotides are TGCGCCAGCAGCTTGAGGGGACAGGGGGGCTATGGCTACACCTTC. Protein sequence: CASSLRGQGGYGYTF.

This chain joins TRBV19 and TRBJ2-7, with 12 bases identical to TRBD1. The CDR3 is 13 amino acids. CDR1 and CDR2 from the germline V gene are LNHDA and SQIVND (reference sequence). J lost 5 bases, V lost 7 bases, and 3 bases had no gene match. The CDR3 spells CASKGQGAHEQYF. CDR3 in DNA: TGTGCCAGTAAGGGACAGGGGGCCCACGAGCAGTACTTC.

This chain connects TRBV11-2 to TRBJ2-1, with D possibly matching TRBD2 (6 bases). Per the germline V gene, CDR1 is SGHAT and CDR2 is FQNNGV. The V end lost 4 bases, the J end lost 7 bases, and 17 bases lay between the germline ends. This CDR3 is 15 amino acids long. DNA for the CDR3: TGTGCCAGCAGCTCCTACGGGACTGGGCAGAATGAGCAGTTCTTC. Translation: CASSSYGTGQNEQFF.

This chain joins TRBV7-6 and TRBJ1-3; no firm D call. With 1 base removed from V and 0 bases from J, the gap between germline ends came to 10 bases. Germline V gene sequence: CDR1 SGHVS, CDR2 FNYEAQ. The CDR3 is 16 residues long. CDR3 DNA sequence: TGTGCCAGCAGCTTAGGGCCTCTAGGCTCTGGAAACACCATATATTTT. It specifies CASSLGPLGSGNTIYF. Combining the CDR3 with reference TRBV7-6 and TRBJ1-3 gives the whole variable domain GAGVSQSPRYKVTKRGQDVALRCDPISGHVSLYWYRQALGQGPEFLTYFNYEAQQDKSGLPNDRFSAERPEGSISTLTIQRTEQRDSAMYRCASSLGPLGSGNTIYFGEGSWLTVV.

The chain has TRBV4-1 and TRBJ2-3, with D hard to call. Looked up from germline, CDR1 is MGHRA and CDR2 is YSYEKL. The CDR3 has 12 amino acids. The germline V and J ends were trimmed by 4 bases and 5 bases, with 7 bases remaining between them. In nucleotides, the CDR3 is TGCGCCAGCAGCCTCATCGGAGATACGCAGTATTTT. It yields the protein CASSLIGDTQYF.

V gene TRBV7-9 combines with J gene TRBJ2-7, with D perhaps matching TRBD1 (5 bases). Trimming removed 0 bases from V and 3 bases from J, with 18 bases in between. Germline CDR1 SEHNR, CDR2 FQNEAQ (reference sequence). The CDR3 covers 17 residues. This CDR3 is CASSLAWGRQFYYEQYF. For the CDR3, the DNA is TGTGCCAGCAGCTTAGCATGGGGCCGTCAATTCTACTACGAGCAGTACTTC.

V usage is TRBV7-9 and J usage is TRBJ1-2, with a tentative D call TRBD1 (5 bases). V lost 2 bases, J lost 6 bases, and 10 bases lay in between. The CDR3 extends over 13 amino acids. The germline V gene has CDR1 SEHNR and CDR2 FQNEAQ (reference sequence). CDR3 residues: CASSLPVQDGYTF. Written as DNA, the CDR3 is TGTGCCAGCAGCTTACCCGTACAGGATGGCTACACCTTC. The variable domain in full, completed from reference TRBV7-9 and TRBJ1-2, reads DTGVSQNPRHKITKRGQNVTFRCDPISEHNRLYWYRQTLGQGPEFLTYFQNEAQLEKSRLLSDRFSAERPKGSFSTLEIQRTEQGDSAMYLCASSLPVQDGYTFGSGTRLTVV.

The chain couples TRBV2 to TRBJ1-1; weak D call: TRBD1 (5 bases). The germline V gene has CDR1 SNHLY and CDR2 FYNNEI. The CDR3 is 14 residues long. Trimming cost V 9 bases and J 4 bases, with 18 bases left between them. CDR3 nucleotides: TGTGCCAGGCTGGCCGGACAAAAGGGCACTGAAGCTTTCTTT. It codes for CARLAGQKGTEAFF.

This chain links TRBV5-6 with TRBJ2-7; perhaps TRBD2 as D (5 bases). Deletions cut 0 bases from V and 3 bases from J, with 13 bases between. The CDR3 runs 15 residues. The germline V gene has CDR1 SGHDT and CDR2 YYEEEE. The CDR3 protein is CASSLARDHHYEQYF. The DNA for the CDR3 is TGTGCCAGCAGCTTGGCGAGGGATCACCACTACGAGCAGTACTTC.

The chain employs TRBV6-6 and TRBJ1-1; D gene ambiguous. Germline V CDR1 and CDR2: MNHNY, SVGAGI (reference sequence). Trimming stripped 2 bases from V and 2 bases from J, with 9 bases between. The CDR3 has 14 residues. In DNA, the CDR3 is TGTGCCAGCAGTTACCAGACGGGAAACACTGAAGCTTTCTTT. It specifies CASSYQTGNTEAFF.

The chain couples TRBV7-7 to TRBJ2-2, with D possibly being TRBD1 (5 bases). CDR1 SSHAT and CDR2 FNYEAQ come from the germline V gene (reference sequence). CDR3 length: 16 amino acids. The CDR3: CASSLTGAAPSGELFF. CDR3 DNA: TGTGCTAGCTCTTTGACTGGGGCAGCCCCATCCGGGGAGCTGTTTTTT. The full variable domain, its missing parts supplied by reference TRBV7-7 and TRBJ2-2, is GAGVSQSPRYKVTKRGQDVTLRCDPISSHATLYWYQQALGQGPEFLTYFNYEAQPDKSGLPSDRFSAERPEGSISTLTIQRTEQRDSAMYRCASSLTGAAPSGELFFGEGSRLTVL.

J is TRBJ1-5 and V is TRBV6-5; D not certain. Germline loops: CDR1 MNHEY, CDR2 SVGAGI. There are 14 residues in the CDR3. Trimming removed 6 bases from V and 0 bases from J, with 9 bases in between. The CDR3 loop is CASSPRDSNQPQHF. CDR3 DNA sequence: TGTGCCAGCAGCCCGAGGGATAGCAATCAGCCCCAGCATTTT.

The gene calls are TRBV4-1 and TRBJ2-1; 12 positions match TRBD1. CDR3 length: 17 amino acids. V lost 4 bases to trimming and J lost 10 bases; unmatched junction nucleotides: 14. The germline gives CDR1 MGHRA, CDR2 YSYEKL. DNA of the CDR3: TGCGCCAGCAGCCGGGCATTAGGGACAGGGGGCATTGGGGAGCAGTTCTTC. Amino acids: CASSRALGTGGIGEQFF.

The chain carries TRBV10-3 and TRBJ2-1, with TRBD1 matching 7 bases. Germline lookup yields CDR1 ENHRY and CDR2 SYGVKD. The CDR3 contains 16 residues. Trimming took 3 bases from V and 3 from J; bases not matched to a gene: 8. The CDR3 loop reads CAISDSTGKNYNEQFF. The CDR3 nucleotides read TGTGCCATCAGTGACTCGACAGGGAAAAACTACAATGAGCAGTTCTTC.

V and J are TRBV2 and TRBJ1-5, with 11 bases matching TRBD1. This CDR3 is built from 19 residues. Germline CDR1 and CDR2: SNHLY and FYNNEI. J lost 0 bases, V lost 6 bases, and 13 bases had no gene match. CDR3 sequence reads: CASRPGQGQGGYSNQPQHF. CDR3 bases: TGTGCCAGCAGGCCCGGGCAGGGACAGGGGGGATATAGCAATCAGCCCCAGCATTTT.

J is TRBJ2-2 and V is TRBV4-2, with 8 bases that match TRBD2. V was clipped by 4 bases and J by 6 bases; unmatched bases: 19. This CDR3 is 19 amino acids long. Looked up from germline, CDR1 is LGHNA and CDR2 is YNFKEQ. DNA for the CDR3: TGTGCCAGCAGCCGCTCAAGAGTGACGGGAGGGCCTGTTTCCGGGGAGCTGTTTTTT. Its protein is CASSRSRVTGGPVSGELFF.

The chain employs TRBV5-1 and TRBJ2-5; D not resolved. Looked up from germline, CDR1 is SGHRS and CDR2 is YFSETQ. This CDR3 contains 14 residues. The V end was cut by 0 bases, the J end by 4 bases, with 10 bases between. The CDR3 DNA reads TGCGCCAGCAGCTTGGGAGGTGCTATAGAGACCCAGTACTTC. Translating gives CASSLGGAIETQYF. Complete variable domain (other parts from reference TRBV5-1 and TRBJ2-5): KAGVTQTPRYLIKTRGQQVTLSCSPISGHRSVSWYQQTPGQGLQFLFEYFSETQRNKGNFPGRFSGRQFSNSRSEMNVSTLELGDSALYLCASSLGGAIETQYFGPGTRLLVL.

The V call is TRBV29-1, the J call TRBJ1-1; D may be TRBD1 (6 bases). The V and J ends lost 5 bases and 2 bases respectively, with 18 bases between them. The CDR3 contains 15 residues. The germline CDR1 and CDR2 sequences are SQVTM and ANQGSEA. DNA for the CDR3: TGCAGCGTTCATCTACACCAGGACAGCAACACTGAAGCTTTCTTT. Translated, it gives CSVHLHQDSNTEAFF. Full variable domain (rest looked up from reference TRBV29-1 and TRBJ1-1): SAVISQKPSRDICQRGTSLTIQCQVDSQVTMMFWYRQQPGQSLTLIATANQGSEATYESGFVIDKFPISRPNLTFSTLTVSNMSPEDSSIYLCSVHLHQDSNTEAFFGQGTRLTVV.

In DNA form, the CDR3 reads TGTGCCATCAGTGAGCGAGCGGGAGTGGACACCGGGGAGCTGTTTTTT. As protein: CAISERAGVDTGELFF. The rearrangement uses TRBV10-3 and TRBJ2-2; the match to TRBD2 covers 8 bases. CDR1 and CDR2 (germline): ENHRY, SYGVKD. V lost 2 bases, J lost 3 bases, and 5 bases stayed unmatched. This CDR3 is 16 amino acids long.

This chain connects TRBV9 to TRBJ2-1; D is unresolved. The CDR3 has 15 residues. Trimming shortened V by 0 bases and J by 0 bases, and 7 bases separated the two germline ends. CDR1 is SGDLS and CDR2 is YYNGEE in the germline V gene. CDR3 in amino acids: CASSVAYSSYNEQFF. CDR3 nucleotides: TGTGCCAGCAGCGTAGCGTACAGCTCCTACAATGAGCAGTTCTTC. Combining the CDR3 with reference TRBV9 and TRBJ2-1 gives the whole variable domain DSGVTQTPKHLITATGQRVTLRCSPRSGDLSVYWYQQSLDQGLQFLIQYYNGEERAKGNILERFSAQQFPDLHSELNLSSLELGDSALYFCASSVAYSSYNEQFFGPGTRLTVL.

The genes are TRBV12-5 and TRBJ1-5; TRBD1 matches 7 bases. This CDR3 is 18 amino acids long. CDR1 is LGHNT and CDR2 is FRNRAP in the germline V gene. Trimming cost V 0 bases and J 4 bases; bases outside gene matches: 12. The CDR3 DNA is TGTGCTAGTGGTTTGGTACTCACGGGACAGCATCATAATCAGCCCCAGCATTTT. Translation: CASGLVLTGQHHNQPQHF.

The chain is built from TRBV27 and TRBJ1-2; TRBD1 is a possible D gene (6 bases). CDR3 length: 14 residues. The V and J ends lost 5 bases and 2 bases respectively, with 12 bases between them. CDR1 is MNHEY, CDR2 SMNVEV, per germline (reference sequence). CDR3 DNA sequence: TGTGCCAGCAGTCTAGGACAGCTAAACTATGGCTACACCTTC. It encodes CASSLGQLNYGYTF.

V gene TRBV5-1 combines with J gene TRBJ1-3, with TRBD1 matching 10 bases. V shed 4 bases and J 5 bases; nucleotides not matched to a gene: 6. The CDR3 spans 15 residues. CDR1 and CDR2 (germline): SGHRS, YFSETQ. This CDR3 is CASSDPGQGRNTIYF. The CDR3 bases are TGCGCCAGCAGCGACCCGGGACAGGGGAGAAACACCATATATTTT.

DNA for the CDR3: TGTGCCAGCATCGGTGGTAGCGGATACTACGAGCAGTACTTC. Its translation: CASIGGSGYYEQYF. The genes are TRBV6-5 and TRBJ2-7; tentatively, D is TRBD2 (6 bases). Trimming pared 7 bases from V and 3 bases from J, leaving 16 bases between. The CDR3 has 14 residues. CDR1 is MNHEY and CDR2 is SVGAGI in the germline V gene.